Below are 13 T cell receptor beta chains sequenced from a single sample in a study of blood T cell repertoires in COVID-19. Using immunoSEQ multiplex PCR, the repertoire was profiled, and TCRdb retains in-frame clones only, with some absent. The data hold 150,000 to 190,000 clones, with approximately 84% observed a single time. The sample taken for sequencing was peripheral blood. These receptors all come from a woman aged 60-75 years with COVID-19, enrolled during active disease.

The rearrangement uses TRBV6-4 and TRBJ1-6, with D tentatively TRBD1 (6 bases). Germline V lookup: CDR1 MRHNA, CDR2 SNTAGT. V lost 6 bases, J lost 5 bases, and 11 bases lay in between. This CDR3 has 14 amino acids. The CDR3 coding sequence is TGTGCCAGCAGGCCGGGACAAGATAATTCACCCCTCCACTTT. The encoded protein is CASRPGQDNSPLHF.

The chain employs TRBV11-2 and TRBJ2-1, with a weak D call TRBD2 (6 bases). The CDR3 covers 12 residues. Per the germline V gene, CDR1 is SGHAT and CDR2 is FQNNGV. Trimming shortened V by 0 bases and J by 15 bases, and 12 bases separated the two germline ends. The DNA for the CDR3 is TGTGCCAGCAGCTTAGAGGTCGGGGGACGGTTCTTC. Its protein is CASSLEVGGRFF.

The DNA of the CDR3 is TGTGCCAGCAGTGAAGTGGCAGGGGGGTCCAATCAGCCCCAGCATTTT. This translates into CASSEVAGGSNQPQHF. V gene TRBV6-1 combines with J gene TRBJ1-5; TRBD1 matches 7 bases. J lost 3 bases, V lost 1 base, and 6 bases had no gene match. CDR3 size: 16 residues. Germline lookup yields CDR1 MNHNS and CDR2 SASEGT.

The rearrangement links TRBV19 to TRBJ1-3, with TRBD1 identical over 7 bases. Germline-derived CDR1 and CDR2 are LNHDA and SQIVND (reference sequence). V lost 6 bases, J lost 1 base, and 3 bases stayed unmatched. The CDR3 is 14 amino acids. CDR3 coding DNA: TGTGCCAGTAGCGCGGACAGGTCTGGAAACACCATATATTTT. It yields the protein CASSADRSGNTIYF.

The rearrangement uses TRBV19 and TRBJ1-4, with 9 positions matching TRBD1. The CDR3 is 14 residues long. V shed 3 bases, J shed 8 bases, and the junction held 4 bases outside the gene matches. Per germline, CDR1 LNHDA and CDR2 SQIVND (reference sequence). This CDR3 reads CASSISGTGEKLFF. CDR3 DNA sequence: TGTGCCAGTAGTATCTCCGGGACAGGGGAAAAACTGTTTTTT.

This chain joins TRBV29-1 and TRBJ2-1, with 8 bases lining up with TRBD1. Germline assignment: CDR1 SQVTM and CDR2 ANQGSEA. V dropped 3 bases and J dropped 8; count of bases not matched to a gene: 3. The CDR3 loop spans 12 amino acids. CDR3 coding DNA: TGCAGCGTTGACGACAGGGGTGATGAGCAGTTCTTC. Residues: CSVDDRGDEQFF.

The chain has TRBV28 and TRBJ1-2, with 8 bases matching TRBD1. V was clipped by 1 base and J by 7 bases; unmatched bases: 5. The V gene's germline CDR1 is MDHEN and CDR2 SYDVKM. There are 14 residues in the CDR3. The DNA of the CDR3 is TGTGCCAGCAGTTTATTACAGGGGGGACTTGGCTACACCTTC. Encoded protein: CASSLLQGGLGYTF.

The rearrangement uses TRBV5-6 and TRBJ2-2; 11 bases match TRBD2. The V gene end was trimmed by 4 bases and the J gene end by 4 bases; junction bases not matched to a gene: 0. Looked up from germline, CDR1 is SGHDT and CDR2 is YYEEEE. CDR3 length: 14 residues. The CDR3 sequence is CASSGTSGTGELFF. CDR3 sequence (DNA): TGTGCCAGCAGCGGGACTAGCGGCACCGGGGAGCTGTTTTTT.

The CDR3 DNA is TGCGCCAGCAGCTTGGCCAGGGGACCTGCTAACTATGGCTACACCTTC. Translated: CASSLARGPANYGYTF. The chain has TRBV5-1 and TRBJ1-2; a possible D gene is TRBD1 (6 bases). The germline V gene encodes CDR1 SGHRS and CDR2 YFSETQ. The CDR3 totals 16 residues. The V end lost 0 bases, the J end lost 0 bases, and 12 bases lay between the germline ends.

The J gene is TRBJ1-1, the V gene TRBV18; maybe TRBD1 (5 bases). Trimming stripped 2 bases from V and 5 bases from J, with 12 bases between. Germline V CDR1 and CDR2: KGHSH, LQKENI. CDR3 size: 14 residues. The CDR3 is CASSPLDTLTEAFF. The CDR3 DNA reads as TGTGCCAGCTCACCATTGGACACGCTAACTGAAGCTTTCTTT.

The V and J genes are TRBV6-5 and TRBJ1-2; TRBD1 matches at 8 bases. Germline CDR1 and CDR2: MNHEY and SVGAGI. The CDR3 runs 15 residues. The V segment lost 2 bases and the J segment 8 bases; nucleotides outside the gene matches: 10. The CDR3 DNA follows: TGTGCCAGCAGTTACCACAATACAGGGGGGTACGGCTACACCTTC. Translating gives CASSYHNTGGYGYTF.

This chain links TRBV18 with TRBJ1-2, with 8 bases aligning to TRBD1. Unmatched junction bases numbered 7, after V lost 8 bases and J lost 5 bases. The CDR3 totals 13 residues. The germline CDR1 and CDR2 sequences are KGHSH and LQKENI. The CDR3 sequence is CASTAQGVYGYTF. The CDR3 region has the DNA TGTGCCAGCACCGCACAGGGGGTTTATGGCTACACCTTC.

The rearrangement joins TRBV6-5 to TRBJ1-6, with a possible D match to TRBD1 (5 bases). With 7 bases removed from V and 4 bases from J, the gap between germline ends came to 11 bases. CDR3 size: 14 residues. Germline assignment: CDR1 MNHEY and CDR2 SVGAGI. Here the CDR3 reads CASTNGGYNSPLHF. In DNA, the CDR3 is TGTGCCAGCACCAATGGGGGGTATAATTCACCCCTCCACTTT.